These T cell receptor beta chains were read from a single sample in a study of shared clonotypes between healthy human individuals. Produced via immunoSEQ multiplex PCR; TCRdb's table is partial and in-frame only. The sample has 2 million or so clones, about 95% seen once; the top ten hold about 1.1%. The specimen was naive CD8+ T cells sorted from blood. The receptors were gathered from a man in his late teens or twenties in good health. The CDR3 runs from the conserved cysteine through the conserved F or W. D genes are given only for firm matches. Where a row states a size, it is once, few, many or the class of an expanded clone; other rows omit it.

v_call: TRBV9; d_call: NA; j_call: TRBJ1-3; clone_size: NA; cdr3_aa: CASSVGGHPSSGNTIYF; cdr3_nt: TGTGCCAGCAGCGTAGGGGGGCACCCTAGCTCTGGAAACACCATATATTTT
v_call: TRBV7-9; d_call: TRBD1; j_call: TRBJ1-1; clone_size: once; cdr3_aa: CASSDPGTENTEAFF; cdr3_nt: TGTGCCAGCAGCGACCCCGGGACAGAGAACACTGAAGCTTTCTTT
v_call: TRBV27; d_call: TRBD2; j_call: TRBJ2-3; clone_size: once; cdr3_aa: CASSTAGGTDTQYF; cdr3_nt: TGTGCCAGCAGCACAGCGGGGGGGACAGATACGCAGTATTTT
v_call: TRBV5-1; d_call: NA; j_call: TRBJ2-7; clone_size: NA; cdr3_aa: CASSSSSGIYEQYF; cdr3_nt: TGCGCCAGCAGCTCCTCGAGCGGAATCTACGAGCAGTACTTC
v_call: TRBV13; d_call: TRBD1; j_call: TRBJ1-5; clone_size: NA; cdr3_aa: CASSLQGQPQHF; cdr3_nt: TGTGCCAGCAGCCTACAGGGGCAGCCCCAGCATTTT
v_call: TRBV5-1; d_call: TRBD1; j_call: TRBJ2-7; clone_size: NA; cdr3_aa: CASSPGQGIKYEQYF; cdr3_nt: TGCGCCAGCAGCCCCGGACAGGGGATTAAGTACGAGCAGTACTTC
v_call: TRBV7-9; d_call: TRBD1; j_call: TRBJ2-7; clone_size: NA; cdr3_aa: CASSPSQGAYPHEQYF; cdr3_nt: TGTGCCAGCAGCCCCTCACAGGGGGCCTATCCCCATGAGCAGTACTTC
v_call: TRBV5-1; d_call: TRBD1; j_call: TRBJ2-1; clone_size: NA; cdr3_aa: CASSPGWGQGSNEQFF; cdr3_nt: TGCGCCAGCAGCCCCGGTTGGGGACAGGGAAGCAATGAGCAGTTCTTC
v_call: TRBV14; d_call: NA; j_call: TRBJ2-2; clone_size: NA; cdr3_aa: CASSQIVDPVGELFF; cdr3_nt: TGTGCCAGCAGCCAAATCGTCGATCCAGTCGGGGAGCTGTTTTTT
v_call: TRBV28; d_call: TRBD2; j_call: TRBJ2-7; clone_size: NA; cdr3_aa: CASSLTGLAGSEQYF; cdr3_nt: TGTGCCAGCAGTTTAACCGGACTAGCGGGAAGCGAGCAGTACTTC
v_call: TRBV21-1; d_call: NA; j_call: TRBJ1-1; clone_size: NA; cdr3_aa: CASSKKEHGLPDTEAFF; cdr3_nt: TGTGCCAGCAGCAAGAAAGAACACGGGCTTCCTGACACTGAAGCTTTCTTT
v_call: TRBV27; d_call: TRBD2; j_call: TRBJ2-7; clone_size: NA; cdr3_aa: CASRAGATYEQYF; cdr3_nt: TGTGCCAGCCGAGCGGGAGCAACCTACGAGCAGTACTTC
v_call: TRBV30; d_call: NA; j_call: TRBJ2-7; clone_size: NA; cdr3_aa: CAWSSAENLASYEQYF; cdr3_nt: TGTGCCTGGAGTTCTGCGGAAAACCTCGCCTCCTACGAGCAGTACTTC
v_call: TRBV30; d_call: NA; j_call: TRBJ1-1; clone_size: NA; cdr3_aa: CAWSVSSDGTEAFF; cdr3_nt: TGTGCCTGGAGTGTAAGTTCAGACGGAACTGAAGCTTTCTTT
v_call: TRBV15; d_call: TRBD1; j_call: TRBJ2-1; clone_size: NA; cdr3_aa: CATSRGPGTGTSYNEQFF; cdr3_nt: TGTGCCACCAGCAGAGGTCCCGGGACAGGTACCTCCTACAATGAGCAGTTCTTC
v_call: TRBV12-5; d_call: TRBD2; j_call: TRBJ2-5; clone_size: NA; cdr3_aa: CASGSPGGERETQYF; cdr3_nt: TGTGCTAGTGGTTCGCCGGGGGGAGAGAGAGAGACCCAGTACTTC
v_call: TRBV5-6; d_call: TRBD1; j_call: TRBJ1-6; clone_size: NA; cdr3_aa: CASTPQGYSSPLHF; cdr3_nt: TGTGCCAGCACGCCACAGGGGTACTCTTCACCCCTCCACTTT
v_call: TRBV4-1; d_call: NA; j_call: TRBJ2-7; clone_size: NA; cdr3_aa: CASSQDGVSYEQYF; cdr3_nt: TGCGCCAGCAGCCAAGACGGGGTGTCCTACGAGCAGTACTTC
v_call: TRBV9; d_call: NA; j_call: TRBJ2-3; clone_size: NA; cdr3_aa: CASSVRGLAAQYTDTQYF; cdr3_nt: TGTGCCAGCAGCGTAAGGGGGCTAGCGGCCCAGTACACAGATACGCAGTATTTT
v_call: TRBV28; d_call: TRBD2; j_call: TRBJ2-7; clone_size: NA; cdr3_aa: CASSPGGNHEQYF; cdr3_nt: TGTGCCAGCAGCCCCGGGGGGAACCACGAGCAGTACTTC
v_call: TRBV6-6; d_call: NA; j_call: TRBJ1-1; clone_size: NA; cdr3_aa: CASSYSIDRPGTEAFF; cdr3_nt: TGTGCCAGCAGTTACTCGATCGATCGGCCGGGCACTGAAGCTTTCTTT
v_call: TRBV7-9; d_call: NA; j_call: TRBJ2-2; clone_size: once; cdr3_aa: CASSEDTNTGELFF; cdr3_nt: TGTGCCAGCAGCGAGGACACAAACACCGGGGAGCTGTTTTTT
v_call: TRBV28; d_call: NA; j_call: TRBJ2-1; clone_size: NA; cdr3_aa: CASSRTVGQGGDNEQFF; cdr3_nt: TGTGCCAGCAGTCGCACCGTCGGGCAGGGGGGCGACAATGAGCAGTTCTTC
v_call: TRBV5-6; d_call: TRBD1; j_call: TRBJ2-2; clone_size: NA; cdr3_aa: CASSFGTGVNTGELFF; cdr3_nt: TGTGCCAGCAGCTTTGGGACAGGGGTGAACACCGGGGAGCTGTTTTTT
v_call: TRBV5-4; d_call: NA; j_call: TRBJ2-5; clone_size: NA; cdr3_aa: CASSPWGRETQYF; cdr3_nt: TGTGCCAGCAGCCCCTGGGGTAGGGAGACCCAGTACTTC
v_call: TRBV30; d_call: NA; j_call: TRBJ1-5; clone_size: NA; cdr3_aa: CAWSHPRENNQPQHF; cdr3_nt: TGTGCCTGGAGTCACCCTAGGGAGAACAATCAGCCCCAGCATTTT
v_call: TRBV2; d_call: TRBD1; j_call: TRBJ2-7; clone_size: NA; cdr3_aa: CASRGTGGVYEQYF; cdr3_nt: TGTGCCAGCAGGGGGACAGGGGGCGTATACGAGCAGTACTTC
v_call: TRBV7-6; d_call: NA; j_call: TRBJ2-7; clone_size: NA; cdr3_aa: CASSVGDSYEQYF; cdr3_nt: TGTGCCAGCAGCGTAGGGGACTCTTACGAGCAGTACTTC
v_call: TRBV5-1; d_call: TRBD1; j_call: TRBJ2-5; clone_size: NA; cdr3_aa: CASSSGTDQETQYF; cdr3_nt: TGCGCCAGCAGCTCCGGGACAGACCAAGAGACCCAGTACTTC
v_call: TRBV7-8; d_call: TRBD2; j_call: TRBJ2-4; clone_size: NA; cdr3_aa: CASSPLLAGGAEGSNIQYF; cdr3_nt: TGTGCCAGCAGCCCGTTACTAGCGGGGGGCGCGGAGGGCTCAAACATTCAGTACTTC
v_call: TRBV30; d_call: NA; j_call: TRBJ1-1; clone_size: NA; cdr3_aa: CAWSVGREAFF; cdr3_nt: TGTGCCTGGAGTGTTGGTAGAGAAGCTTTCTTT
v_call: TRBV6-1; d_call: NA; j_call: TRBJ2-5; clone_size: NA; cdr3_aa: CASSEYGPPETQYF; cdr3_nt: TGTGCCAGCAGTGAATATGGACCGCCAGAGACCCAGTACTTC
v_call: TRBV7-9; d_call: TRBD2; j_call: TRBJ2-7; clone_size: NA; cdr3_aa: CASSSGLEDEQYF; cdr3_nt: TGTGCCAGCAGCTCGGGACTAGAGGACGAGCAGTACTTC
v_call: TRBV27; d_call: NA; j_call: TRBJ2-7; clone_size: few; cdr3_aa: CASSLSPYEQYF; cdr3_nt: TGTGCCAGCAGTTTATCCCCCTACGAGCAGTACTTC
v_call: TRBV13; d_call: TRBD1; j_call: TRBJ2-7; clone_size: NA; cdr3_aa: CASSLAGTGGYEQYF; cdr3_nt: TGTGCCAGCAGCTTAGCGGGGACAGGGGGCTACGAGCAGTACTTC
v_call: TRBV9; d_call: NA; j_call: TRBJ1-3; clone_size: NA; cdr3_aa: CASSPTGEGNTIYF; cdr3_nt: TGTGCCAGCAGCCCCACGGGGGAAGGAAACACCATATATTTT
v_call: TRBV5-1; d_call: TRBD2; j_call: TRBJ2-1; clone_size: NA; cdr3_aa: CASSLGTSGGAEQFF; cdr3_nt: TGCGCCAGCAGCTTGGGCACTAGCGGGGGGGCCGAGCAGTTCTTC
v_call: TRBV6-6; d_call: NA; j_call: TRBJ1-1; clone_size: NA; cdr3_aa: CASTLLGDTEAFF; cdr3_nt: TGTGCCAGCACCTTATTAGGCGACACTGAAGCTTTCTTT
v_call: TRBV5-1; d_call: TRBD1; j_call: TRBJ2-7; clone_size: NA; cdr3_aa: CASSFYPGQGAYEQYF; cdr3_nt: TGCGCCAGCAGCTTCTACCCGGGACAGGGGGCATACGAGCAGTACTTC
v_call: TRBV21-1; d_call: NA; j_call: TRBJ2-1; clone_size: NA; cdr3_aa: CASKPGQGGYNEQFF; cdr3_nt: TGTGCCAGCAAACCGGGACAGGGAGGCTACAATGAGCAGTTCTTC
v_call: TRBV7-2; d_call: NA; j_call: TRBJ2-7; clone_size: few; cdr3_aa: CASSLLGSPSAYEQYF; cdr3_nt: TGTGCCAGCAGCTTACTCGGCAGCCCTAGTGCGTACGAGCAGTACTTC
v_call: TRBV19; d_call: TRBD1; j_call: TRBJ1-1; clone_size: few; cdr3_aa: CASSIPSQGDTEAFF; cdr3_nt: TGTGCCAGTAGTATCCCGTCACAGGGGGACACTGAAGCTTTCTTT
v_call: TRBV5-4; d_call: TRBD1; j_call: TRBJ1-2; clone_size: NA; cdr3_aa: CASSSDRGSDGYTF; cdr3_nt: TGTGCCAGCAGCTCCGACAGGGGGTCAGATGGCTACACCTTC
v_call: TRBV9; d_call: NA; j_call: TRBJ1-1; clone_size: once; cdr3_aa: CASSGIMNTEAFF; cdr3_nt: TGTGCCAGCAGCGGTATAATGAACACTGAAGCTTTCTTT
v_call: TRBV14; d_call: NA; j_call: TRBJ2-3; clone_size: once; cdr3_aa: CASSLQGTDTQYF; cdr3_nt: TGTGCCAGCAGCCTTCAGGGAACAGATACGCAGTATTTT
v_call: TRBV25-1; d_call: TRBD1; j_call: TRBJ1-1; clone_size: NA; cdr3_aa: CASSWTGGGTEAFF; cdr3_nt: TGTGCCAGCAGTTGGACAGGGGGGGGAACTGAAGCTTTCTTT
v_call: TRBV6-5; d_call: NA; j_call: TRBJ2-2; clone_size: NA; cdr3_aa: CASCVGAGTGELFF; cdr3_nt: TGTGCCAGCTGCGTGGGAGCTGGAACCGGGGAGCTGTTTTTT
v_call: TRBV2; d_call: NA; j_call: TRBJ1-2; clone_size: once; cdr3_aa: CASSEGQTYGYTF; cdr3_nt: TGTGCCAGCAGTGAAGGGCAGACTTATGGCTACACCTTC
v_call: TRBV4-1; d_call: NA; j_call: TRBJ2-4; clone_size: NA; cdr3_aa: CASSLKKEGWIQYF; cdr3_nt: TGCGCCAGCAGCCTTAAGAAGGAGGGATGGATTCAGTACTTC
v_call: TRBV28; d_call: NA; j_call: TRBJ2-3; clone_size: NA; cdr3_aa: CASISSPDTQYF; cdr3_nt: TGTGCCAGCATTAGCTCCCCAGATACGCAGTATTTT
v_call: TRBV27; d_call: NA; j_call: TRBJ1-5; clone_size: NA; cdr3_aa: CASSSQGFNQPQHF; cdr3_nt: TGTGCCAGCAGTTCCCAGGGGTTTAATCAGCCCCAGCATTTT
v_call: TRBV19; d_call: NA; j_call: TRBJ2-1; clone_size: few; cdr3_aa: CASSILGPNEQFF; cdr3_nt: TGTGCCAGTAGTATTCTGGGGCCCAATGAGCAGTTCTTC
v_call: TRBV13; d_call: NA; j_call: TRBJ2-7; clone_size: NA; cdr3_aa: CASSLVTAATYEQYF; cdr3_nt: TGTGCCAGCAGCTTAGTCACAGCGGCGACATACGAGCAGTACTTC
v_call: TRBV4-1; d_call: TRBD1; j_call: TRBJ2-7; clone_size: once; cdr3_aa: CASSQSGTGRYEQYF; cdr3_nt: TGCGCCAGCAGCCAATCCGGGACAGGACGGTACGAGCAGTACTTC
v_call: TRBV19; d_call: NA; j_call: TRBJ2-5; clone_size: NA; cdr3_aa: CASSPVGSSETQYF; cdr3_nt: TGTGCCAGTAGCCCGGTTGGCAGTTCGGAGACCCAGTACTTC